This TCR beta chain originates from a study of CD8 T cells in Susac syndrome. Findings and caveats of the study: As the study acknowledged, the number of individuals in its TCR sequencing and HLA analysis was relatively small.

About 0.5 to 1 ug RNA was reverse transcribed with random hexamers. Amplification of the TCR beta CDR3 was carried out by immunoSEQ multiplex PCR, which spanned a total of 54 Vbeta and 13 Jbeta segments. TCRdb ran MiXCR on the immunoSEQ multiplex PCR reads and lists one entry per CDR3 protein. The sample consists of around 80,000 distinct CDR3 sequences, roughly 94% of them appearing once. The V gene lost 0 bases and the J gene lost 1 base, with 10 bases spanning the gap. This CDR3 has 16 amino acids. CDR1 is SNHLY, CDR2 FYNNEI, per germline. On this clonotype itself: Its antigen remains unidentified.

This receptor was taken from a human donor in good health. The chain links TRBV2 to TRBJ1-3, with TRBD1 as a possible D gene (6 bases). The specimen was CD8+ T cells from PBMCs. CDR3 coding DNA: TGTGCCAGCAGTGAAGCGGAGGACAGTTCTGGAAACACCATATATTTT. Protein product: CASSEAEDSSGNTIYF. Complete variable domain (other parts from reference TRBV2 and TRBJ1-3): EPEVTQTPSHQVTQMGQEVILRCVPISNHLYFYWYRQILGQKVEFLVSFYNNEISEKSEIFDDQFSVERPDGSNFTLKIRSTKLEDSAMYFCASSEAEDSSGNTIYFGEGSWLTVV.